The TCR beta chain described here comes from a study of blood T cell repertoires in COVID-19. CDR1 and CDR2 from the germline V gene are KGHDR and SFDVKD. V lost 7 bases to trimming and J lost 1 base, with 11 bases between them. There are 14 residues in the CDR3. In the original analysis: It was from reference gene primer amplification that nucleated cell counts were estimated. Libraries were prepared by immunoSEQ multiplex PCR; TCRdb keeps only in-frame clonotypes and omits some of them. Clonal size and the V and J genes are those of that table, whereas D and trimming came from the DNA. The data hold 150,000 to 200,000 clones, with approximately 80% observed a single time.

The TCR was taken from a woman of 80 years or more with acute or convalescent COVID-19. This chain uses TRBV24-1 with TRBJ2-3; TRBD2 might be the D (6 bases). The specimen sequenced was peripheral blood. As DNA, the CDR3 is TGTGCCACCAGCCGGGGCGGGGGCACAGATACGCAGTATTTT. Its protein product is CATSRGGGTDTQYF.